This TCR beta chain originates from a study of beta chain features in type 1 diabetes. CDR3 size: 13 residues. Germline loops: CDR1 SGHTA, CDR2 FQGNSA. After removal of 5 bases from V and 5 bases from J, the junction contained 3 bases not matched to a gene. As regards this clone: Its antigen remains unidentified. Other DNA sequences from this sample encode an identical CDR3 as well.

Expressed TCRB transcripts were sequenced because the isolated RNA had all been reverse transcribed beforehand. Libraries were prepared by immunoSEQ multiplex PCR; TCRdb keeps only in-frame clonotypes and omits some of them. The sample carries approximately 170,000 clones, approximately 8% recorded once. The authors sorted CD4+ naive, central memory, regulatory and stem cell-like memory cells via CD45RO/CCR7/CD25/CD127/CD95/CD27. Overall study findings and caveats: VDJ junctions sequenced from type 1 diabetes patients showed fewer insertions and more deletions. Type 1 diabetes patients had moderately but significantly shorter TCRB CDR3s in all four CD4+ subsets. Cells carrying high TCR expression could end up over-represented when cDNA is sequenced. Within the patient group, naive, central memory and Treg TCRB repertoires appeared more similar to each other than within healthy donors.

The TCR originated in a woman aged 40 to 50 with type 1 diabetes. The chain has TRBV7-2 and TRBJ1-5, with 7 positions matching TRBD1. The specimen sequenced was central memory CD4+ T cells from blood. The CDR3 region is CASSRQGDQPQHF. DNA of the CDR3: TGTGCCAGCAGCCGACAGGGAGATCAGCCCCAGCATTTT.